The rows below give T cell receptor beta chains drawn from one sample of a study of T-cell memory formation after mild COVID-19. In TCRdb, the 5' RACE reads were re-called with MiXCR into one record per CDR3 protein. The sample comprises 250,000 to 350,000 distinct CDR3 sequences, roughly 15% of which are singletons, and around a fifth rests with the top ten. Input material: PBMCs or a T cell subset sorted from them (not recorded which). These receptors came from a man aged 18 to 30 who had mild COVID-19 (a few samples of this study predate the infection). Cell type and time point are not known. The CDR3 runs from the conserved cysteine through the conserved F or W. Fields, in order: V gene, J gene, D gene, clone size, CDR3 DNA, CDR3 protein. The D gene is left open where the match is weak. Clone size is stated in some rows and not others, as once, few, many or a class when expanded.

TRBV9	TRBJ1-6	NA	NA	TGTGCCAGCATAATAAGGGGCTTCAATTCACCCCTCCACTTT	CASIIRGFNSPLHF
TRBV10-3	TRBJ1-1	NA	few	TGTGCCATCAGTGAGTCGAACGGAGTTAAAGGGAACACTGAAGCTTTCTTT	CAISESNGVKGNTEAFF
TRBV12-3/TRBV12-4	TRBJ2-3	TRBD2	few	TGTGCCAGCAGTCATACTAGCGGGGGGGCTACAGATACGCAGTATTTT	CASSHTSGGATDTQYF
TRBV2	TRBJ2-5	TRBD2	NA	TGTGCCAGCAGGGGACTAGCGGGGGAGAACCAAGAGACCCAGTACTTC	CASRGLAGENQETQYF
TRBV5-1	TRBJ2-7	NA	few	TGCGCCAGCAGCCCGGAACCGGGACGGAAAAGGGAGCAGTACTTC	CASSPEPGRKREQYF
TRBV12-3/TRBV12-4	TRBJ1-5	TRBD1	many	TGTGCCAGCAGTCCACAGGGGGCAGGTCGCAATCAGCCCCAGCATTTT	CASSPQGAGRNQPQHF
TRBV6-2/TRBV6-3	TRBJ1-1	NA	few	TGTGCCAGCAGCCTCCACGAGGTGGAGTTGAACACTGAAGCTTTCTTT	CASSLHEVELNTEAFF
TRBV4-1	TRBJ2-7	TRBD1	NA	TGCGCCAGCAGCCAAGGGGACAGTCGGTTCGAGCAGTACTTC	CASSQGDSRFEQYF
TRBV6-5	TRBJ2-3	TRBD2	few	TGTGCCAGCAGTTACGCGTCGGGGCCCCTAGCGGGGGGTACAGATACGCAGTATTTT	CASSYASGPLAGGTDTQYF
TRBV5-1	TRBJ2-7	TRBD1	few	TGCGCCAGCAGCTTATACTGGAGACAGGGGGCCTACGAGCAGTACTTC	CASSLYWRQGAYEQYF
TRBV7-2	TRBJ2-7	NA	NA	TGTGCCAGCAGCTCAGAGGCGGGCAGGGCCTACGAGCAGTACTTC	CASSSEAGRAYEQYF
TRBV7-9	TRBJ2-1	TRBD1	NA	TGTGCCAGCAGCTCCAATGACAGGGCGACCTACAATGAGCAGTTCTTC	CASSSNDRATYNEQFF
TRBV7-6	TRBJ2-7	NA	NA	TGTGCCAGCAGCCCCTCCGCGGGTTCCTACGAGCAGTACTTC	CASSPSAGSYEQYF
TRBV6-1	TRBJ2-3	NA	few	TGTGCCAGCAGTGCTGGACCCCGAAAAGAAGACCCGCAGTATTTT	CASSAGPRKEDPQYF
TRBV12-3/TRBV12-4	TRBJ2-2	NA	many	TGTGCCAGCAGTCCCCACACCGGGGAGCTGTTTTTT	CASSPHTGELFF
TRBV4-2	TRBJ1-2	TRBD1	NA	TGTGCCAGCAGCCATCAAGGGACAGGGGGTTTCTATGGCTACACCTTC	CASSHQGTGGFYGYTF
TRBV6-2/TRBV6-3	TRBJ1-2	NA	NA	TGTGCCAGCAGTTGGAGCCCTGGGCCTGGTGGCTACACCTTC	CASSWSPGPGGYTF
TRBV20-1	TRBJ2-1	TRBD2	NA	TGCAGTGCTAGAGTAGCGGGGGGGCCTAATGAGCAGTTCTTC	CSARVAGGPNEQFF
TRBV11-3	TRBJ2-1	TRBD1	NA	TGTGCCAGCAGCTTAGATCAAGCCGGGACAGGGGTGGGCAATGAGCAGTTCTTC	CASSLDQAGTGVGNEQFF